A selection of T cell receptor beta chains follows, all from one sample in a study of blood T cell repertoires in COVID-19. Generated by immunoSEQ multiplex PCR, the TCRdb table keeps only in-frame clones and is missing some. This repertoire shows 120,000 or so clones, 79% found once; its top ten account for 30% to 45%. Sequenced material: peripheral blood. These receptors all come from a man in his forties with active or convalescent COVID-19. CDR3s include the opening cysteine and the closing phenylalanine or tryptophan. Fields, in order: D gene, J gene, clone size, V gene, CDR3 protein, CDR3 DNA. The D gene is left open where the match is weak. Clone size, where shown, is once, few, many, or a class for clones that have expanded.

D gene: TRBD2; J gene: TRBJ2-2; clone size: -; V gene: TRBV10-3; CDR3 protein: CAISSPPGLAESNTGELFF; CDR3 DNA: TGTGCCATCAGCTCCCCCCCGGGACTAGCGGAATCGAACACCGGGGAGCTGTTTTTT
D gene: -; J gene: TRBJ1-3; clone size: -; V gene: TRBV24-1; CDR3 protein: CATSPRGRNTIYF; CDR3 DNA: TGTGCCACCAGTCCAAGGGGAAGAAACACCATATATTTT
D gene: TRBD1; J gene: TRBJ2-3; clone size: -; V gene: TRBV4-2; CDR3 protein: CASSLGTASTDTQYF; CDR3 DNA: TGTGCCAGCAGCCTTGGGACAGCTTCCACAGATACGCAGTATTTT
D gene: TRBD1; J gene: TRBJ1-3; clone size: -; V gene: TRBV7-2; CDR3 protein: CASSLSVGARGSGNTIYF; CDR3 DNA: TGTGCCAGCAGCTTAAGTGTGGGCGCCAGGGGGTCTGGAAACACCATATATTTT
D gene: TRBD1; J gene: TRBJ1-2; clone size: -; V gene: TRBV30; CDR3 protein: CAWHETGIRGYTF; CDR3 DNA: TGTGCCTGGCACGAGACAGGGATACGTGGCTACACCTTC
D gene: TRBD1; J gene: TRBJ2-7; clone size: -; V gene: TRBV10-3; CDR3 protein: CAISPGQGFYEQYF; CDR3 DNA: TGTGCCATCAGTCCGGGACAGGGGTTCTACGAGCAGTACTTC
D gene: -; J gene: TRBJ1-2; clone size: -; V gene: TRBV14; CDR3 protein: CASSPGDYGYTF; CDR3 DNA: TGTGCCAGCAGCCCGGGGGACTATGGCTACACCTTC
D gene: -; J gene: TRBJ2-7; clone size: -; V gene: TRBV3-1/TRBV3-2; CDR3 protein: CASSQGFGQDSPYEQYF; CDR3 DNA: TGTGCCAGCAGCCAAGGTTTTGGTCAGGACTCCCCCTACGAGCAGTACTTC
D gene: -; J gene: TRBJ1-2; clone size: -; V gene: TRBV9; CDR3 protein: CASSVSGYTF; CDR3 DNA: TGTGCCAGCAGCGTCTCGGGCTACACCTTC
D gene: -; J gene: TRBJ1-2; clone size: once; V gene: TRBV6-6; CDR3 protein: CASSYSFFSGGYTF; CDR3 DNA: TGTGCCAGCAGTTACTCGTTCTTCTCGGGTGGCTACACCTTC
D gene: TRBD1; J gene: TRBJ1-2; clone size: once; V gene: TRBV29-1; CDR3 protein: CSVRTPGTVYGYTF; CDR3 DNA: TGCAGCGTTCGTACGCCCGGGACAGTCTATGGCTACACCTTC
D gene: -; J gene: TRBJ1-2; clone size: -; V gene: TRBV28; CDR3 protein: CCVQGTYYGYTF; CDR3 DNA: TGTTGTGTCCAGGGCACATACTATGGCTACACCTTC
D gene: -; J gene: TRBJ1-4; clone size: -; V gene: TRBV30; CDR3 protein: CAWSVLGSGEKLFF; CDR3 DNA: TGTGCCTGGAGTGTACTTGGGAGTGGTGAAAAACTGTTTTTT
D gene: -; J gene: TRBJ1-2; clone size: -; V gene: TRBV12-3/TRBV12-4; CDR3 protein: CASSQQGKEGYTF; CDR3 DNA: TGTGCCAGCAGTCAACAGGGAAAGGAGGGCTACACCTTC
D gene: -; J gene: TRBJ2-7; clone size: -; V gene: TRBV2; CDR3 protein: CASSVRRDDYEQYF; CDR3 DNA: TGTGCCAGCAGTGTTAGGCGGGACGACTACGAGCAGTACTTC
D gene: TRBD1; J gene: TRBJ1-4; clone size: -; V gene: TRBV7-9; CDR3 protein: CASSPGTDNEKLFF; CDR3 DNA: TGTGCCAGCAGCCCAGGGACAGATAATGAAAAACTGTTTTTT
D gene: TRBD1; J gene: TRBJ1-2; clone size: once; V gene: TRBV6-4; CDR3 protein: CASSDGQGANYGYTF; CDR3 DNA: TGTGCCAGCAGTGACGGACAGGGCGCGAACTATGGCTACACCTTC
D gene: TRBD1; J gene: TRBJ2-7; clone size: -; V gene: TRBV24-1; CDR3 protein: CATSDRFGTDEQYF; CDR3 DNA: TGTGCCACCAGTGATCGATTTGGGACAGACGAGCAGTACTTC
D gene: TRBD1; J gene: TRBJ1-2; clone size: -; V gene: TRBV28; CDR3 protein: CASSFLHQGAYTF; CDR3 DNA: TGTGCCAGCAGTTTTCTTCACCAGGGGGCGTACACCTTC
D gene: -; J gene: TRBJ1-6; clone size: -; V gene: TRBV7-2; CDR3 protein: CASSPRRGGGNSPLHF; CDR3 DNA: TGTGCCAGCAGCCCTCGACGGGGGGGAGGGAATTCACCCCTCCACTTT
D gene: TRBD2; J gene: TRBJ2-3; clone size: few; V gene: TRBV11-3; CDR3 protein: CASSPGLAGAGTDTQYF; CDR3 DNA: TGTGCCAGCAGCCCTGGACTAGCGGGAGCCGGCACAGATACGCAGTATTTT
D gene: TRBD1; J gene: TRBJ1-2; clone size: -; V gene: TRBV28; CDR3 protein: CASSPRTGPGGYTF; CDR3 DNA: TGTGCCAGCAGTCCCCGGACAGGTCCCGGCGGCTACACCTTC
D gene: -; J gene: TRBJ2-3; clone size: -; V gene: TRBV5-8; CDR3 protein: CASSLRSGRGLWDTQYF; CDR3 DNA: TGTGCCAGCAGCCTAAGGTCGGGGCGGGGGCTATGGGATACGCAGTATTTT
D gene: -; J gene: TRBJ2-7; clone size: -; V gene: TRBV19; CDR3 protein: CASSFGRSYEQYF; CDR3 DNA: TGTGCCAGTTCCTTTGGGCGATCCTACGAGCAGTACTTC
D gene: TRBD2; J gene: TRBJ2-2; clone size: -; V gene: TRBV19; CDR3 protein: CASSIVGGRATGELFF; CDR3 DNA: TGTGCCAGTAGTATAGTCGGCGGGAGGGCCACCGGGGAGCTGTTTTTT
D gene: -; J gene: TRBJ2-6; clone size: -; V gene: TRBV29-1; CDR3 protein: CSSYSSGANVLTF; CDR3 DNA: TGCAGTTCCTATAGCTCTGGGGCCAACGTCCTGACTTTC
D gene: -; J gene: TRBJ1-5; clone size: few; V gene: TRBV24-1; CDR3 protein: CATSDLGGALGGNQPQHF; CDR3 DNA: TGTGCCACCAGTGATTTGGGCGGGGCCCTAGGAGGCAATCAGCCCCAGCATTTT
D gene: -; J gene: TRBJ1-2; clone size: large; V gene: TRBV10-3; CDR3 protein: CAISEDEGWEYGYTF; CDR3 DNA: TGTGCCATCAGTGAGGACGAGGGTTGGGAATATGGCTACACCTTC
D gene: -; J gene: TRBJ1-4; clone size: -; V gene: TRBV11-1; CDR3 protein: CASSNGATNEKLFF; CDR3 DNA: TGTGCCAGCAGCAACGGGGCAACTAATGAAAAACTGTTTTTT
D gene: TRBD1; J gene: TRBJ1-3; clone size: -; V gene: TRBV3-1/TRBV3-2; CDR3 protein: CASSLGQGASGNTIYF; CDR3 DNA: TGTGCCAGCAGCTTGGGACAGGGGGCCTCTGGAAACACCATATATTTT
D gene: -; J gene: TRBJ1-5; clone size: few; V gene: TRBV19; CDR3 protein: CASSILGSGNQPQHF; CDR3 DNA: TGTGCCAGTAGTATTCTAGGATCGGGCAATCAGCCCCAGCATTTT
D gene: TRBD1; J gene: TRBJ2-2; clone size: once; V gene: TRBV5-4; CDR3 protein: CASSSIQGAPRTGELFF; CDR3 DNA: TGTGCCAGCAGCTCGATACAGGGGGCGCCGAGAACCGGGGAGCTGTTTTTT
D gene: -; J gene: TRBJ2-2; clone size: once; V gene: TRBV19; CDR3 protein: CASSIDRNTGELFF; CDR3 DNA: TGTGCCAGTAGTATAGACAGAAACACCGGGGAGCTGTTTTTT
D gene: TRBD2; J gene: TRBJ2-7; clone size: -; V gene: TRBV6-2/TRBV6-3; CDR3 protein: CASSNSGGSPYEQYF; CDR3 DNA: TGTGCCAGCAGTAATAGCGGGGGAAGCCCCTACGAGCAGTACTTC
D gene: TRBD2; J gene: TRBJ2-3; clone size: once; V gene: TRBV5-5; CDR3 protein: CASSPNGEGQYF; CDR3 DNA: TGTGCCAGCAGCCCGAACGGGGAGGGGCAGTATTTT
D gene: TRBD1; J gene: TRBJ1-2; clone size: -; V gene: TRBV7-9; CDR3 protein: CASSSGQVYGYTF; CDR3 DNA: TGTGCCAGCAGCTCGGGACAGGTCTATGGCTACACCTTC